This T cell receptor (beta chain) was sequenced in a study of T cell responses to AZD1222 COVID-19 vaccine. Whole-study results and caveats: Only a handful of AZD1222 recipients were seropositive at baseline. The donor group comprised mostly white British people and more females; the analysis possibly underestimated clonal diversity. An increase in Spike-specific TCR breadth and depth was observed after two AZD1222 doses.

Germline CDR1 SGHAT, CDR2 FQNNGV. The CDR3 spans 18 residues. Trimming shortened V by 3 bases and J by 6 bases, and 27 bases separated the two germline ends. TCRdb keeps only in-frame clones here, not all; method: immunoSEQ multiplex PCR. The sample lists about 140,000 clones, approximately 93% seen once, with over 0.85% in the top ten. A note on this clone: Its target is unknown.

This chain connects TRBV11-2 to TRBJ2-7; D might be TRBD2 (6 bases). This sequence was found in an adult in good health. This specimen consisted of peripheral blood, obtained on day 0 of MenACWY control vaccination. The CDR3 DNA reads TGTGCCAGCAGCTTTAAACCCCCTTGGGGAGGTGCCTCTGTCGAGCAGTACTTC. Its protein is CASSFKPPWGGASVEQYF.